The rows below give T cell receptor beta chains drawn from one sample of a study of T-cell reconstitution after alpha-beta-depleted transplantation in children. TCRdb called the PCR reads again in MiXCR, with one record for every CDR3 protein. The sample shows fewer than 550,000 distinct CDR3 sequences, around 9.9% of them seen only once. The material sequenced was PBMCs from the stem cell graft donor, taken from the stem cell graft. Receptors were obtained from a human donor who donated a stem cell graft to a child with acute myeloid leukemia. Each CDR3 is given with its conserved first and last residue. D genes are given only for firm matches. Some rows have no size entry. The others give once, few or many, or a class for an expanded clone.

J,V,D,size,DNA,CDR3
TRBJ2-3,TRBV5-1,.,many,TGCGCCAGCAGCTCGGCGGGATCTAGCACAGATACGCAGTATTTT,CASSSAGSSTDTQYF
TRBJ2-5,TRBV6-1,TRBD2,.,TGTGCCAGCAGTAAATTCACTAGCGGGGGGCCCAATCAAGAGACCCAGTACTTC,CASSKFTSGGPNQETQYF
TRBJ2-1,TRBV7-3,.,.,TGTGCCAGCAGCTTAAATGGCAGGGGGGATGGAAATGAGCAGTTCTTC,CASSLNGRGDGNEQFF
TRBJ2-2,TRBV29-1,TRBD2,few,TGCAGCGTTTCTGGCGGGAGGTTGAACGCCGGGGAGCTGTTTTTT,CSVSGGRLNAGELFF
TRBJ2-7,TRBV10-3,TRBD2,few,TGTGCCATCAGAGAGAGCCTGGGACTAGCGGGGACCTACGAGCAGTACTTC,CAIRESLGLAGTYEQYF
TRBJ2-3,TRBV10-3,.,few,TGTGCCATCGCGGAGACAGATACGCAGTATTTT,CAIAETDTQYF
TRBJ2-1,TRBV29-1,.,few,TGCAGCGTTGAGATAGACTCTTTATTCAATGAGCAGTTCTTC,CSVEIDSLFNEQFF
TRBJ2-3,TRBV20-1,TRBD2,many,TGCAGTGCTAGAGGTAGCGGGGCGTACACAGATACGCAGTATTTT,CSARGSGAYTDTQYF
TRBJ1-2,TRBV18,.,.,TGTGCCAGCTCACCCGACCGGGGGGGGCGGACCTATGGCTACACCTTC,CASSPDRGGRTYGYTF
TRBJ1-3,TRBV3-1,.,many,TGTGCCAGCAGTCAACGACTACAGGCGATTGGAAACACCATATATTTT,CASSQRLQAIGNTIYF
TRBJ2-3,TRBV7-2,TRBD2,.,TGTGCCAGCAGCCTTAGCGGGAGGGCTAGTGATACGCAGTATTTT,CASSLSGRASDTQYF
TRBJ2-4,TRBV6-5,.,few,TGTGCCAGCAGTTACTCGAGTCCCAGTGGCAACATTCAGTACTTC,CASSYSSPSGNIQYF
TRBJ1-5,TRBV20-1,.,.,TGCAGCGCCGTGGACCCGAGGGACCAGCCCCAGCATTTT,CSAVDPRDQPQHF
TRBJ1-1,TRBV30,.,.,TGTGCCTGGGGGGGCGGAACTGAAGCTTTCTTT,CAWGGGTEAFF
TRBJ2-2,TRBV3-1,.,few,TGTGCCAGCAGTACAGTGGGACAAGCCGTCGCGAACACCGGGGAGCTGTTTTTT,CASSTVGQAVANTGELFF
TRBJ1-3,TRBV4-2,.,few,TGTGCCAGCGCTGACAGCCGCTCTGGAAACACCATATATTTT,CASADSRSGNTIYF
TRBJ2-3,TRBV4-2,.,.,TGTGCCAGCAGCCAAGACCCGAGAACTAGCACAGATACGCAGTATTTT,CASSQDPRTSTDTQYF
TRBJ1-2,TRBV5-5,.,few,TGTGCCAGCAGCTTGGCAGTTACGGCCAGGGTGCCCTATGGCTACACCTTC,CASSLAVTARVPYGYTF
TRBJ1-6,TRBV12-3/TRBV12-4,TRBD1,many,TGTGCCAGCAGTCCGGGACAGGGGGCTTTGAATTCACCCCTCCACTTT,CASSPGQGALNSPLHF
TRBJ1-2,TRBV4-3,.,.,TGCGCCAGCAGCCAGGAGAGGAGTCCTAACTATGGCTACACCTTC,CASSQERSPNYGYTF
TRBJ2-3,TRBV3-1,TRBD2,.,TGTGCCAGCAGCTCCCCTCCCGGGACTAGCAATGAAGATACGCAGTATTTT,CASSSPPGTSNEDTQYF
TRBJ1-2,TRBV11-2,.,few,TGTGCCAGCAGCTCCCTGCGGCAGATCTATGGCTACACCTTC,CASSSLRQIYGYTF
TRBJ2-5,TRBV29-1,.,few,TGCAGCGCTCTACAGGGTAGGGAGACCCAGTACTTC,CSALQGRETQYF
TRBJ1-4,TRBV5-1,.,many,TGCGCCAGCAGCTCCGGACGGACCCATAATGAAAAACTGTTTTTT,CASSSGRTHNEKLFF
TRBJ2-2,TRBV20-1,.,few,TGCAGTGCGAGTGACAGATTTAACACCGGGGAGCTGTTTTTT,CSASDRFNTGELFF
TRBJ1-5,TRBV12-3/TRBV12-4,.,.,TGTGCCAGCAGGGCCGACAGGCTGGCTGTTCAGCCCCAGCATTTT,CASRADRLAVQPQHF
TRBJ1-1,TRBV29-1,TRBD1,.,TGCAGCGTTTGGACAGGGGGCATCACTGAAGCTTTCTTT,CSVWTGGITEAFF
TRBJ2-1,TRBV20-1,.,many,TGCAGTGCTAGCGGGAGTGGTGGTGAGCAGTTCTTC,CSASGSGGEQFF
TRBJ2-3,TRBV20-1,.,few,TGCAGTGCTAGCCTCGACGCAGCCACGCAGTATTTT,CSASLDAATQYF
TRBJ1-1,TRBV5-5,TRBD1,few,TGTGCCAGTGGAACAGGGGGCGCCTCTGGTGAAGCTTTCTTT,CASGTGGASGEAFF
TRBJ2-7,TRBV7-2,.,few,TGTGCCAGCAGCGCCAGGCCGGTTAGTGGATACGAGCAGTACTTC,CASSARPVSGYEQYF
TRBJ2-1,TRBV29-1,.,.,TGCAGCGTTCATCGGGAAGGGTCCTACAATGAGCAGTTCTTC,CSVHREGSYNEQFF
TRBJ2-7,TRBV20-1,TRBD2,few,TGCAGTGCGACCGGGCTAGCGGGAGTCGAGCAGTACTTC,CSATGLAGVEQYF
TRBJ1-2,TRBV12-3/TRBV12-4,.,many,TGTGCCAGCAGCCGAGGGTATGGCTACACCTTC,CASSRGYGYTF
TRBJ1-5,TRBV6-2/TRBV6-3,.,.,TGTGCCAGCAGTTCGCCGGCGGAGCGGTATAGCAATCAGCCCCAGCATTTT,CASSSPAERYSNQPQHF
TRBJ2-1,TRBV27,.,many,TGTGCCAGCAAAATGGGGCCTGAGCAGTTCTTC,CASKMGPEQFF
TRBJ2-7,TRBV4-3,TRBD1,.,TGCGCCAGCAGCAATTTTGGGGGACAGACCTACGAGCAGTACTTC,CASSNFGGQTYEQYF
TRBJ1-1,TRBV11-2,TRBD1,many,TGTGCCAGCAGCCATCCGGGACAGAGGAACACTGAAGCTTTCTTT,CASSHPGQRNTEAFF
TRBJ1-2,TRBV7-8,TRBD1,.,TGTGCCAGCAGCCGAGGACAGGGAATGTTTTATGGCTACACCTTC,CASSRGQGMFYGYTF
TRBJ2-1,TRBV20-1,.,few,TGCAGTGCTAGAAGGCAAAATGAGCAGTTCTTC,CSARRQNEQFF
TRBJ1-6,TRBV10-3,.,few,TGTGCCATCAGTGGAGGGGTAATCGGCTCACCCCTCCACTTT,CAISGGVIGSPLHF
TRBJ2-2,TRBV29-1,TRBD1,many,TGCAGCGGTCAAACAGGGGGCAGGAACACCGGGGAGCTGTTTTTT,CSGQTGGRNTGELFF
TRBJ2-1,TRBV29-1,.,many,TGCAGCGGGGGACTTAGCGTCGATGAGCAGTTCTTC,CSGGLSVDEQFF
TRBJ2-3,TRBV6-1,TRBD2,few,TGTGCCAGCAGTGAATTAGCGGGGGGGCCGAATACGCAGTATTTT,CASSELAGGPNTQYF
TRBJ2-3,TRBV7-9,TRBD2,few,TGTGCCAGCAGCCGGGGACTAGCGGGACCGAATACGCAGTATTTT,CASSRGLAGPNTQYF
TRBJ1-4,TRBV4-3,.,.,TGCGCCAGCAGCCAAGAATCGCGGGGGCGGGATGAAAAACTGTTTTTT,CASSQESRGRDEKLFF
TRBJ2-5,TRBV27,TRBD2,few,TGTGCCAGCAGTTTAAGGCGGGGGGGCTTGGAGACCCAGTACTTC,CASSLRRGGLETQYF
TRBJ2-3,TRBV5-1,TRBD2,few,TGCGCCAGCAGGGGATCAGCGGGAGAGATCGCAGATACGCAGTATTTT,CASRGSAGEIADTQYF
TRBJ2-1,TRBV5-5,TRBD2,.,TGTGCCAGCAGTGTGTGGGAGGGCCTCTACAATGAGCAGTTCTTC,CASSVWEGLYNEQFF
TRBJ1-6,TRBV27,.,.,TGTGCCAGCAGTCTTGAGACAGGCAGCTCACCCCTCCACTTT,CASSLETGSSPLHF
TRBJ1-1,TRBV5-1,.,many,TGCGCCAGCAGCAGGGGCTTGAGCGCGAACCCGAACACTGAAGCTTTCTTT,CASSRGLSANPNTEAFF
TRBJ1-1,TRBV11-2,.,few,TGTGCCAGCAGCTTAGTGGAGGGAAGCACTGAAGCTTTCTTT,CASSLVEGSTEAFF
TRBJ1-1,TRBV7-9,TRBD1,few,TGTGCCAGCAGCTTGACAGGGTCTATGAACACTGAAGCTTTCTTT,CASSLTGSMNTEAFF
TRBJ2-1,TRBV7-6,TRBD2,.,TGTGCCAGCTCCGAATTGCGGGAGGTGTACAATGAGCAGTTCTTC,CASSELREVYNEQFF